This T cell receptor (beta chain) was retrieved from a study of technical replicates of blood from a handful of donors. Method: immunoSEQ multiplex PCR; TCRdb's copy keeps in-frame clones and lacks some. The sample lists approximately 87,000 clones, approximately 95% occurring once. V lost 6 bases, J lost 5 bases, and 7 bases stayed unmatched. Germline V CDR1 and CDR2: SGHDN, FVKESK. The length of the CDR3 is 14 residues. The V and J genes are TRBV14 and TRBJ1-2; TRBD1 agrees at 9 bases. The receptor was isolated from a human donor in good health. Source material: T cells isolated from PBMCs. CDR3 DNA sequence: TGTGCCAGCAGTGAAGGACAGGGGATTTATGGCTACACCTTC. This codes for CASSEGQGIYGYTF.